The entry that follows covers one TCR beta chain sequence. Its antigen is unknown. The junction differs from germline at one of its ends, possibly a read error. A unique molecular identifier was attached to every TCR cDNA molecule. TCRdb fed the 5' RACE reads into MiXCR, producing one record per CDR3 protein. Here the sample spans tens of thousands of distinct CDR3 sequences, 6.5% to 8.5% being singletons. The record originates from a study of spatial heterogeneity in lung cancer. Study details: Beta-chain sequences were consistently detected more often than alpha-chain sequences. Findings and caveats of the study: Relative to follow-up, resection was when ubiquitous expanded tumor TCRs appeared more in blood.

The time point: sample taken at primary tumor resection. Unsorted samples of tumor, nontumor lung or frozen PBMC had their whole RNA sequenced. The donors comprised approximately 75 untreated early-stage non-small cell lung cancer patients. CDR1 GTSNPN and CDR2 SVGIG come from the germline V gene (reference sequence). The CDR3 contains 13 residues. The chain has TRBV30 and TRBJ1-1; D is possibly TRBD1 (5 bases). The origin of this receptor is a male donor with early-stage non-small cell lung cancer. This specimen consisted of PBMCs, obtained at surgery. The CDR3 region is CACSRQTNTAAFF. In nucleotides, the CDR3 is TGTGCCTGCAGCCGACAGACTAACACTGCAGCTTTCTTT.